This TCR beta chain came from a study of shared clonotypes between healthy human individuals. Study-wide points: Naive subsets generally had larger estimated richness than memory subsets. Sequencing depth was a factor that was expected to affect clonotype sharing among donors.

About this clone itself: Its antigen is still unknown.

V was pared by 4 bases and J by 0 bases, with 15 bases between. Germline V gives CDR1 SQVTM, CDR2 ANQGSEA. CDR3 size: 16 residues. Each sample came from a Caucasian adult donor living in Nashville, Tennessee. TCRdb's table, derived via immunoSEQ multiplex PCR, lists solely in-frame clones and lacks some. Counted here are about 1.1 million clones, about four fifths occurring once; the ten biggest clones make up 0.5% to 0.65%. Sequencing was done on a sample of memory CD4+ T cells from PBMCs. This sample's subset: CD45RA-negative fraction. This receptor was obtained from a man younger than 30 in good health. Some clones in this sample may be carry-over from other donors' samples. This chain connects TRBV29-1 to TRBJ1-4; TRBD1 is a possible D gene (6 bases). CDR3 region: CSVAGGGRTTNEKLFF. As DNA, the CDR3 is TGCAGCGTTGCAGGAGGGGGTAGAACAACTAATGAAAAACTGTTTTTT.